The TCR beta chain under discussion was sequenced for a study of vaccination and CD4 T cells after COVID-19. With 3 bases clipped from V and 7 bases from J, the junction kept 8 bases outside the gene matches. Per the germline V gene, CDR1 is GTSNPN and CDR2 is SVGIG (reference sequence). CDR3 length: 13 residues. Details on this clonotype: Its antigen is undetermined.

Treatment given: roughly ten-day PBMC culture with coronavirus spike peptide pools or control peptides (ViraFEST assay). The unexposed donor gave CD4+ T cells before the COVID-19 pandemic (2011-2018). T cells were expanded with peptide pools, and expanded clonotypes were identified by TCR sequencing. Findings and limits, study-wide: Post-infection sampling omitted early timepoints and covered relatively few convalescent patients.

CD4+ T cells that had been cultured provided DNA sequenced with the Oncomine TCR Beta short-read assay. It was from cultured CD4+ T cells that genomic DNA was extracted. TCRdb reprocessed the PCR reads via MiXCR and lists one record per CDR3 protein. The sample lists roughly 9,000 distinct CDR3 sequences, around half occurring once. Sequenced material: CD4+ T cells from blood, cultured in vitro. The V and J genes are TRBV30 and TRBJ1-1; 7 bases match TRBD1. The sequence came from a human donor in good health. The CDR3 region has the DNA TGTGCCTGGAGCCCACAGGGGCTCGATGAAGCTTTCTTT. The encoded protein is CAWSPQGLDEAFF.